The 20 T cell receptor beta chains below all came from one sample that was sequenced in a study of T cell clonotyping in hematopoietic cell transplantation. Here immunoSEQ multiplex PCR was the method, and the copy in TCRdb shows in-frame clones only, minus some. This repertoire shows approximately 10,000 clones, 46% found once; its top ten account for approximately 9.3%. The sequences come from PBMCs, collected 30 days after allogeneic stem cell transplant. These receptors originate from a male patient aged 45-60 years who had an allogeneic stem cell transplant from an unrelated donor, so the T cells may come from the graft donor. Some clones in this sample may be carry-over from other donors' samples.

The chain employs TRBV30 and TRBJ1-1; D not resolved. Per germline, CDR1 GTSNPN and CDR2 SVGIG (reference sequence). V lost 0 bases and J lost 1, with 6 bases in between. There are 13 residues in the CDR3. CDR3 sequence reads: CAWSVDRNTEAFF. CDR3 nucleotide sequence: TGTGCCTGGAGTGTAGATCGGAACACTGAAGCTTTCTTT. Full variable domain (outside the CDR3, taken from reference TRBV30 and TRBJ1-1): SQTIHQWPATLVQPVGSPLSLECTVEGTSNPNLYWYRQAAGRGLQLLFYSVGIGQISSEVPQNLSASRPQDRQFILSSKKLLLSDSGFYLCAWSVDRNTEAFFGQGTRLTVV.

This clone was recorded once. V usage is TRBV30 and J usage is TRBJ1-5; D possibly corresponds to TRBD1 (5 bases). In germline, CDR1 is GTSNPN, CDR2 SVGIG (reference sequence). Between the trimmed V and J ends, which lost 0 bases and 2 bases, there was a span of 11 bases. The CDR3 covers 15 residues. CDR3 amino acids: CAWSVVGRGNQPQHF. The CDR3 DNA is TGTGCCTGGAGTGTAGTGGGCAGGGGCAATCAGCCCCAGCATTTT.

The rearrangement uses TRBV7-2 and TRBJ2-7; no definite D call. Germline V gives CDR1 SGHTA, CDR2 FQGNSA. There are 14 residues in the CDR3. Trimming removed 7 bases at V and 2 bases at J, with 15 bases between. CDR3: CASISPNRTYEQYF. The CDR3 coding sequence is TGTGCCAGCATCTCCCCAAACCGAACCTACGAGCAGTACTTC. Full variable domain (outside the CDR3, taken from reference TRBV7-2 and TRBJ2-7): GAGVSQSPSNKVTEKGKDVELRCDPISGHTALYWYRQSLGQGLEFLIYFQGNSAPDKSGLPSDRFSAERTGGSVSTLTIQRTQQEDSAVYLCASISPNRTYEQYFGPGTRLTVT.

A few counts support this clone. The V gene is TRBV4-3, the J gene TRBJ1-1, with D hard to call. The CDR3 is made up of 13 amino acids. Germline CDR1 LGHNA, CDR2 YSLEER. V lost 0 bases, J lost 7 bases, and 9 bases lay in between. The CDR3 DNA follows: TGCGCCAGCAGCCAAGAGACGCTGAGTGAAGCTTTCTTT. As protein: CASSQETLSEAFF.

This clone counts as medium-sized (0.01 to 0.1%). The chain recombines TRBV2 with TRBJ1-6, with a possible D match to TRBD1 (5 bases). Germline loops: CDR1 SNHLY, CDR2 FYNNEI. Trimming cost V 5 bases and J 14 bases, with 13 bases left between them. The CDR3 has 12 amino acids. The CDR3 spells CASSIMRGTLHF. The DNA of the CDR3 is TGTGCCAGCAGTATTATGAGGGGCACCCTCCACTTT.

The rearrangement uses TRBV6-6 and TRBJ2-7; perhaps TRBD1 as D (5 bases). From germline, CDR1 is MNHNY and CDR2 SVGAGI (reference sequence). V was shortened by 2 bases and J by 4 bases, with 12 bases between the two germline ends. The CDR3 contains 14 residues. For the CDR3, the DNA is TGTGCCAGCAGTTACGCAGGGTCGGAGTACGAGCAGTACTTC. As protein: CASSYAGSEYEQYF.

The V call is TRBV27, the J call TRBJ2-2; the match to TRBD2 covers 8 bases. The CDR3 consists of 16 residues. The V and J ends lost 3 bases and 6 bases, in that order; junction bases with no gene match: 9. Germline CDR1 and CDR2: MNHEY and SMNVEV (reference sequence). For the CDR3, the DNA is TGTGCCAGCAGTTTCTTCATCGGGGGGGCAGCCGGGGAGCTGTTTTTT. It specifies CASSFFIGGAAGELFF.

The gene calls are TRBV29-1 and TRBJ2-3; D remains unclear. The CDR3 is 12 residues long. Trimming removed 2 bases at V and 7 bases at J, with 10 bases between. CDR1 SQVTM and CDR2 ANQGSEA come from the germline V gene. DNA of the CDR3: TGCAGCGTTGAAAGGTCAGCAAATACGCAGTATTTT. Protein product: CSVERSANTQYF.

The chain recombines TRBV30 with TRBJ1-2; D is undetermined. Trimming shortened V by 0 bases and J by 5 bases, and 16 bases separated the two germline ends. This CDR3 comprises 15 residues. Per the germline V gene, CDR1 is GTSNPN and CDR2 is SVGIG (reference sequence). As DNA, the CDR3 is TGTGCCTGGAGTGTACCAGGAAACGTTTTATATGGCTACACCTTC. Protein product: CAWSVPGNVLYGYTF.

This clone was detected only a few times. J is TRBJ2-2 and V is TRBV11-3, with 8 bases lining up with TRBD2. This CDR3 has 15 amino acids. J gave up 7 bases and V 6 bases, and 10 bases lay outside the gene matches. The germline V gene has CDR1 SGHNT and CDR2 YENEEA. Here the CDR3 DNA reads TGTGCCAGCAGTTCCCTAGCGGGTTCGAGCGGGGAGCTGTTTTTT. Protein product: CASSSLAGSSGELFF.

This clone occurred a few times. The chain is built from TRBV30 and TRBJ2-3; D is uncertain. The ends were cut back, 1 base at V and 1 base at J, with 0 bases in the middle. The CDR3 extends over 11 amino acids. CDR1 is GTSNPN and CDR2 is SVGIG in the germline V gene (reference sequence). CDR3 sequence reads: CAWSGTDTQYF. The DNA of the CDR3 is TGTGCCTGGAGTGGCACAGATACGCAGTATTTT.

The chain joins TRBV30 to TRBJ1-5; a possible D gene is TRBD1 (5 bases). The CDR3 runs to 12 residues. Germline V gene data show CDR1 as GTSNPN and CDR2 as SVGIG (reference sequence). With 3 bases removed from V and 6 bases from J, the gap between germline ends came to 9 bases. Written as DNA, the CDR3 is TGTGCCTGGAGGAAAGGGACTCAGCCCCAGCATTTT. Protein product: CAWRKGTQPQHF.

This chain uses TRBV20-1 with TRBJ1-1; no clear D. The CDR3 sequence is 11 residues long. Between the trimmed V and J ends, which lost 5 bases and 6 bases, there was a span of 10 bases. CDR1 is DFQATT, CDR2 SNEGSKA, per germline (reference sequence). CDR3 sequence: CSAGRFSEAFF. CDR3 coding DNA: TGCAGTGCTGGTCGATTCTCTGAAGCTTTCTTT.

The chain combines TRBV5-1 with TRBJ2-7, with TRBD1 identical over 7 bases. The length of the CDR3 is 15 residues. Germline loops: CDR1 SGHRS, CDR2 YFSETQ. V lost 4 bases and J lost 2; bases outside the gene matches: 9. CDR3 region: CASSQLAGTAYEQYF. The DNA for the CDR3 is TGCGCCAGCAGCCAATTAGCCGGGACAGCCTACGAGCAGTACTTC.

This clone has only one observation. Germline and junction disagree at one end, which may indicate a read error. This chain links TRBV2 with TRBJ2-7, with 7 bases aligning to TRBD1. The CDR3 has 14 amino acids. Germline values: CDR1 SNHLY, CDR2 FYNNEI. The CDR3 spells CASREGQASYEQYF. CDR3 in DNA: TGTGCCAGCAGGGAAGGACAGGCCTCCTACGAGCAGTACTTC.

This clone turned up a few times. At one end the junction does not follow the germline gene, possibly because of a read error. The chain recombines TRBV6-1 with TRBJ1-1, with TRBD1 matching over 8 bases. The CDR3 has 12 amino acids. Looked up from germline, CDR1 is MNHNS and CDR2 is SASEGT. CDR3 sequence (DNA): TGTGCCAGCAGTGAAAAGGACAGGGCTCGACTCTTT. Translation: CASSEKDRARLF.

This clone has just a few counts. This chain connects TRBV30 to TRBJ2-7, with D possibly called TRBD1 or TRBD2 (5 bases each). Trimming shortened V by 2 bases and J by 6 bases, and 17 bases separated the two germline ends. Germline V gives CDR1 GTSNPN, CDR2 SVGIG (reference sequence). The CDR3 is 14 residues long. The CDR3 reads CAWSPLWGRFEQYF. The CDR3 DNA is TGTGCCTGGAGTCCCCTCTGGGGGAGATTCGAGCAGTACTTC.

The gene calls are TRBV30 and TRBJ1-2; TRBD1 might be the D (5 bases). Trimming shortened V by 5 bases and J by 5 bases, and 15 bases separated the two germline ends. CDR1 and CDR2 (germline): GTSNPN, SVGIG (reference sequence). There are 13 residues in the CDR3. The CDR3 DNA follows: TGTGCCTGGCGACAGTTGCGCGGGTATGGCTACACCTTC. The encoded protein is CAWRQLRGYGYTF.

The genes are TRBV4-3 and TRBJ2-7; D might be TRBD1 (6 bases). Per the germline V gene, CDR1 is LGHNA and CDR2 is YSLEER. V was clipped by 4 bases and J by 2 bases, with 15 bases between them. CDR3 length: 15 amino acids. The CDR3 region has the DNA TGCGCCAGCAGCCGGACGATGGACAGTACCTACGAGCAGTACTTC. Translated, it gives CASSRTMDSTYEQYF.

The V gene is TRBV30, the J gene TRBJ1-5, with D tentatively TRBD1 (5 bases). Trimming removed 0 bases from V and 7 bases from J, with 10 bases in between. The CDR3 is 13 amino acids. CDR1 is GTSNPN, CDR2 SVGIG, per germline (reference sequence). CDR3 sequence (DNA): TGTGCCTGGAGTGTAGACAGTATGCAGCCCCAGCATTTT. This codes for CAWSVDSMQPQHF.